This TCR beta chain is drawn from a study of OX40 agonist ivuxolimab in advanced cancers. General study points: Expanded clones tended on average to be more numerous among CD8+ T cells than CD4+.

Comment on this clone: Its cognate antigen is unknown.

This table comes from immunoSEQ multiplex PCR, and its TCRdb copy is limited to in-frame clones, with some not included. The data show about 13,000 clones, about 76% seen once. CDR3 length: 15 residues. Germline V lookup: CDR1 MNHNY, CDR2 SVGAGI (reference sequence). Trimming removed 6 bases at V and 1 base at J, with 16 bases between. This clonotype was sampled from an adult with an advanced solid tumor such as melanoma, head and neck, liver or kidney cancer. The chain has TRBV6-6 and TRBJ2-7, with D uncertain. The source material was CD4+ or CD8+ T cells sorted from blood, sampled in a trial of the OX40 agonist ivuxolimab. This chain's CDR3 is CASSPVDFTSYEQYF. The CDR3 DNA reads TGTGCCAGCAGCCCCGTTGACTTTACTTCCTACGAGCAGTACTTC.